This T cell receptor (beta chain) was recovered during a study of blood T cell repertoires in COVID-19. For the study at large: Samples taken during acute and convalescent COVID-19 were collected in the United States, Italy and Spain. In each case, the material was cDNA or gDNA derived from T cells, B-cell-depleted T cells, or PBMCs.

Germline lookup yields CDR1 SGHNT and CDR2 YYREEE (reference sequence). The CDR3 contains 15 residues. V lost 5 bases to trimming and J lost 10 bases; unmatched junction nucleotides: 15. In the source study's methods: Quantification of nucleated cells was approximated via reference gene primer amplification. The repertoire was sequenced with immunoSEQ multiplex PCR; TCRdb's copy has only in-frame clones and lacks some. The V and J calls and clone size are taken from that table; D and trimming were inferred from the DNA. This table has about 160,000 clones, about 85% appearing once. This clone was detected a few times.

The chain carries TRBV5-4 and TRBJ2-1, with 7 nucleotides matching TRBD2. This sequence originates from a man in his 60s who had recovered from COVID-19. The sequencing input was peripheral blood. The CDR3 reads CASRPLPNPGGEQFF. CDR3 sequence (DNA): TGTGCCAGCAGACCCCTCCCGAACCCCGGGGGGGAGCAGTTCTTC.